Following are 32 T cell receptor beta chains from one sample sequenced in a study of blood T cell repertoires in COVID-19. The method was immunoSEQ multiplex PCR; TCRdb's version includes in-frame clones alone and lacks a portion of them. The sample has around 170,000 clones, approximately 83% seen once. Sequencing was performed on peripheral blood. The receptors stem from a human donor in a cohort sampled during active COVID-19.

This chain links TRBV7-9 with TRBJ2-6; D unresolved. The V end was cut by 5 bases, the J end by 2 bases, with 13 bases between. Germline V gene lookup returns CDR1 SEHNR and CDR2 FQNEAQ (reference sequence). This CDR3 has 16 amino acids. The CDR3 DNA sequence: TGTGCCAGCAGCCGCTTGGAGAATACTGGGGCCAACGTCCTGACTTTC. Translating gives CASSRLENTGANVLTF.

This chain joins TRBV7-9 and TRBJ1-5, with D possibly matching TRBD1 (5 bases). The V end was cut by 8 bases, the J end by 0 bases, with 11 bases between. Germline V lookup: CDR1 SEHNR, CDR2 FQNEAQ (reference sequence). There are 14 residues in the CDR3. This CDR3 is CASQGNHSNQPQHF. The CDR3 bases are TGTGCCAGCCAGGGCAACCATAGCAATCAGCCCCAGCATTTT.

The chain joins TRBV19 to TRBJ2-7; tentative D call: TRBD2 (5 bases). Deletions cut 5 bases from V and 2 bases from J, with 16 bases between. The CDR3 is made up of 15 amino acids. Germline CDR1 is LNHDA and CDR2 is SQIVND (reference sequence). The CDR3 here is CASSLSRGTPYEQYF. CDR3 DNA: TGTGCCAGTAGTTTGAGTCGGGGAACTCCCTACGAGCAGTACTTC.

CDR3 DNA sequence: TGTGCCAGCAGCACCCGGGACAGCTATAATTCACCCCTCCACTTT. As protein: CASSTRDSYNSPLHF. The chain recombines TRBV13 with TRBJ1-6, with TRBD1 matching 7 bases. After removal of 5 bases from V and 3 bases from J, the junction contained 4 bases not matched to a gene. This CDR3 has 15 residues. CDR1 is PRHDT and CDR2 is FYEKMQ in the germline V gene (reference sequence). Using reference TRBV13 and TRBJ1-6 for the parts outside the CDR3, the full variable domain is AAGVIQSPRHLIKEKRETATLKCYPIPRHDTVYWYQQGPGQDPQFLISFYEKMQSDKGSIPDRFSAQQFSDYHSELNMSSLELGDSALYFCASSTRDSYNSPLHFGNGTRLTVT.

The V call is TRBV5-6, the J call TRBJ2-7, with 10 bases matching TRBD2. This CDR3 region has 14 residues. Germline V gene lookup returns CDR1 SGHDT and CDR2 YYEEEE. V was clipped by 7 bases and J by 4 bases; unmatched bases: 8. DNA of the CDR3: TGTGCCAGCCTCGCCGGGACTAGCGCTTACGAGCAGTACTTC. Translating gives CASLAGTSAYEQYF.

V is TRBV5-1 and J is TRBJ2-7; 9 bases map to TRBD1. The CDR3 consists of 15 residues. Trimming at V came to 0 bases and at J to 5 bases, leaving 6 bases not matched to a gene. Germline-derived CDR1 and CDR2 are SGHRS and YFSETQ. CDR3 region: CASSLGTGVSNEQYF. In DNA form, the CDR3 reads TGCGCCAGCAGCTTGGGGACAGGGGTATCCAACGAGCAGTACTTC.

The rearrangement joins TRBV28 to TRBJ1-5; 7 bases align to TRBD1. CDR1 and CDR2 from the germline V gene are MDHEN and SYDVKM. Unmatched junction bases numbered 12, after V lost 6 bases and J lost 1 base. The CDR3 spans 17 residues. CDR3 bases: TGTGCCAGCAGGCCGAGGCAGGGGGATCCCAGCAATCAGCCCCAGCATTTT. As protein: CASRPRQGDPSNQPQHF.

J is TRBJ2-7 and V is TRBV19, with D perhaps matching TRBD1 (5 bases). V lost 7 bases to trimming and J lost 2 bases, with 15 bases between them. This CDR3 region has 14 residues. Germline CDR1 LNHDA, CDR2 SQIVND (reference sequence). CDR3 in DNA: TGTGCCAGTACCCGGACAACGGGCCCCTACGAGCAGTACTTC. It is translated as CASTRTTGPYEQYF.

V usage is TRBV11-3 and J usage is TRBJ2-7; 12 bases are shared with TRBD2. This CDR3 has 15 residues. V was clipped by 5 bases and J by 5 bases; unmatched bases: 7. Germline-derived CDR1 and CDR2 are SGHNT and YENEEA. The CDR3 here is CASSQGLAGNDEQYF. CDR3 nucleotide sequence: TGTGCCAGCAGCCAAGGACTAGCGGGAAATGACGAGCAGTACTTC.

The chain is built from TRBV6-5 and TRBJ2-2; a weak D match, TRBD2 (7 bases). CDR1 MNHEY and CDR2 SVGAGI come from the germline V gene. Trimming took off 6 bases at V and 3 bases at J, with 11 bases between the two ends. This CDR3 is built from 14 residues. In nucleotides, the CDR3 is TGTGCCAGCAGCAAGGGGGGGGACACCGGGGAGCTGTTTTTT. This codes for CASSKGGDTGELFF.

This chain uses TRBV7-2 with TRBJ2-5; 10 bases line up with TRBD1. The ends lost 0 bases at V and 1 base at J; junction bases unmatched: 2. The CDR3 is 16 amino acids. Germline assignment: CDR1 SGHTA and CDR2 FQGNSA. Here the CDR3 DNA reads TGTGCCAGCAGCTTAGCCCGGACAGGGGGCCAAGAGACCCAGTACTTC. Translating it yields CASSLARTGGQETQYF.

CDR3 protein: CASSLIDRDQETQYF. The CDR3 DNA is TGTGCCAGCAGTTTAATCGACAGGGACCAAGAGACCCAGTACTTC. The rearrangement uses TRBV28 and TRBJ2-5, with TRBD1 matching over 7 bases. The CDR3 extends over 15 amino acids. With V trimmed by 2 bases and J by 0 bases, 3 bases remained unmatched. Per the germline V gene, CDR1 is MDHEN and CDR2 is SYDVKM.

The CDR3 here is CASSNGPKLGNQPQHF. The CDR3 coding sequence is TGTGCCAGCAGCAACGGTCCCAAGCTGGGCAATCAGCCCCAGCATTTT. V gene TRBV2 combines with J gene TRBJ1-5; D unclear. CDR3 length: 16 residues. Germline lookup yields CDR1 SNHLY and CDR2 FYNNEI. Trimming shortened V by 6 bases and J by 2 bases, and 17 bases separated the two germline ends.

The chain couples TRBV4-3 to TRBJ2-7; perhaps TRBD2 as D (6 bases). CDR1 and CDR2 from the germline V gene are LGHNA and YSLEER. CDR3 length: 16 amino acids. V lost 0 bases and J 3 bases, leaving 15 bases between the germline ends. The CDR3 loop reads CASSQEFSGKYYEQYF. The CDR3 DNA is TGCGCCAGCAGCCAAGAATTTAGCGGAAAATACTACGAGCAGTACTTC.

The genes are TRBV11-3 and TRBJ2-1, with 13 positions matching TRBD2. The CDR3 sequence is 16 residues long. J was trimmed by 4 bases and V by 5 bases; bases with no gene match: 5. Germline CDR1 reads SGHNT; CDR2 reads YENEEA. CDR3: CASSRTSGGPYNEQFF. CDR3 nucleotides: TGTGCCAGCAGCCGGACTAGCGGGGGCCCGTACAATGAGCAGTTCTTC.

The chain employs TRBV19 and TRBJ2-3; maybe TRBD2 (5 bases). The CDR3 covers 15 residues. V was pared by 1 base and J by 8 bases, with 16 bases between. From germline, CDR1 is LNHDA and CDR2 SQIVND (reference sequence). The CDR3 DNA sequence: TGTGCCAGTAGTATAGTGGCGGAGGCTCGGGGTACGCAGTATTTT. This codes for CASSIVAEARGTQYF.

The sample holds one count of this clone. J is TRBJ2-7 and V is TRBV7-9, with a possible D match to TRBD2 (6 bases). CDR1 SEHNR and CDR2 FQNEAQ come from the germline V gene (reference sequence). The CDR3 covers 14 residues. V was trimmed by 5 bases and J by 3 bases, leaving 14 bases between them. CDR3 amino acids: CASSPMGGHYEQYF. CDR3 DNA: TGTGCCAGCAGCCCCATGGGGGGTCACTACGAGCAGTACTTC.

The rearrangement links TRBV27 to TRBJ2-1, with 8 bases matching TRBD2. CDR1 is MNHEY and CDR2 is SMNVEV in the germline V gene (reference sequence). Trimming removed 0 bases from V and 2 bases from J; junction bases left unmatched: 3. The CDR3 sequence is 16 residues long. The CDR3 here is CASSLSSGATYNEQFF. In DNA form, the CDR3 reads TGTGCCAGCAGTTTATCTAGCGGGGCCACCTACAATGAGCAGTTCTTC.

This chain connects TRBV7-9 to TRBJ2-7; D possibly corresponds to TRBD2 (6 bases). Looked up from germline, CDR1 is SEHNR and CDR2 is FQNEAQ (reference sequence). Between the trimmed V and J ends, which lost 1 base and 4 bases, there was a span of 8 bases. The length of the CDR3 is 13 residues. CDR3: CASSLGAGYEQYF. The CDR3 coding sequence is TGTGCCAGCAGCTTAGGTGCGGGATACGAGCAGTACTTC.

The chain links TRBV7-9 to TRBJ1-1, with 8 bases matching TRBD1. With 0 bases clipped from V and 0 bases from J, the junction kept 9 bases outside the gene matches. The V gene's germline CDR1 is SEHNR and CDR2 FQNEAQ (reference sequence). CDR3 size: 18 residues. For the CDR3, the DNA is TGTGCCAGCAGCTTAGCCGACAGGGGATGGGCAATGAACACTGAAGCTTTCTTT. Translated, it gives CASSLADRGWAMNTEAFF.

This rearrangement joins TRBV27 to TRBJ2-1, with 8 bases fitting TRBD2. The CDR3 extends over 14 amino acids. Germline assignment: CDR1 MNHEY and CDR2 SMNVEV (reference sequence). J gave up 4 bases and V 3 bases, and 2 bases lay outside the gene matches. CDR3 nucleotide sequence: TGTGCCAGCAGTTTCCCGGGGGGGTACAATGAGCAGTTCTTC. It yields the protein CASSFPGGYNEQFF.

The chain couples TRBV7-3 to TRBJ2-7; weak D call: TRBD1 (6 bases). The V end was cut by 2 bases, the J end by 6 bases, with 14 bases between. This CDR3 has 14 amino acids. Germline lookup yields CDR1 SGHTA and CDR2 FQGTGA. The CDR3 region is CASSLERTVGEQYF. In DNA form, the CDR3 reads TGTGCCAGCAGCTTAGAACGGACAGTGGGCGAGCAGTACTTC. The variable domain in full, completed from reference TRBV7-3 and TRBJ2-7, reads GAGVSQTPSNKVTEKGKYVELRCDPISGHTALYWYRQSLGQGPEFLIYFQGTGAADDSGLPNDRFFAVRPEGSVSTLKIQRTERGDSAVYLCASSLERTVGEQYFGPGTRLTVT.

Written as DNA, the CDR3 is TGTGCCAGCAGCGTAGTCGAATCCGGGACAGGGGCCGAGCAGTACTTC. Translating gives CASSVVESGTGAEQYF. The V and J genes are TRBV9 and TRBJ2-7; TRBD1 agrees at 10 bases. The CDR3 covers 16 residues. Germline values: CDR1 SGDLS, CDR2 YYNGEE. The V segment lost 0 bases and the J segment 6 bases; nucleotides outside the gene matches: 9.

This clone has only one observation. The V and J genes are TRBV25-1 and TRBJ2-5, with D possibly being TRBD1 (7 bases). Looked up from germline, CDR1 is MGHDK and CDR2 is SYGVNS. The CDR3 is 14 amino acids. The germline V and J ends were trimmed by 4 bases and 2 bases, with 11 bases remaining between them. The chain's CDR3 is CASSGQGGQETQYF. The CDR3, as DNA: TGTGCCAGCAGTGGCCAGGGGGGACAAGAGACCCAGTACTTC.

This chain joins TRBV5-1 and TRBJ1-4; D is unresolved. The CDR3 consists of 13 residues. The germline gives CDR1 SGHRS, CDR2 YFSETQ. With 6 bases removed from V and 4 bases from J, the gap between germline ends came to 10 bases. CDR3 loop: CASNAVNNEKLFF. In DNA, the CDR3 is TGCGCCAGCAATGCAGTCAATAATGAAAAACTGTTTTTT.

The chain employs TRBV3-1 (or the pseudogene TRBV3-2) and TRBJ2-5; 8 positions agree with TRBD2. Germline values: CDR1 LGHDT, CDR2 YNNKEL (reference sequence). Trimming took 0 bases from V and 3 from J; bases not matched to a gene: 3. The CDR3 has 15 amino acids. The DNA of the CDR3 is TGTGCCAGCAGCCAAGATTACGGGGGGGAAGAGACCCAGTACTTC. Amino acids: CASSQDYGGEETQYF.

The V gene is TRBV5-6, the J gene TRBJ2-6; D gene unclear. The germline V and J ends were trimmed by 7 bases and 5 bases, with 13 bases remaining between them. The CDR3 sequence is 14 residues long. CDR1 is SGHDT and CDR2 is YYEEEE in the germline V gene. CDR3 in DNA: TGTGCCAGCCTACGACTCCTCTGGGCCAACGTCCTGACTTTC. Translation gives CASLRLLWANVLTF.

The chain couples TRBV27 to TRBJ2-7; D is possibly TRBD1 (6 bases). V dropped 2 bases and J dropped 0 bases, with 17 bases sitting between them. Per germline, CDR1 MNHEY and CDR2 SMNVEV (reference sequence). The CDR3 is 17 residues long. The CDR3 protein is CASSLKPNRDYSYEQYF. The DNA for the CDR3 is TGTGCCAGCAGTTTAAAGCCCAACAGGGATTACTCCTACGAGCAGTACTTC.

The gene calls are TRBV4-2 and TRBJ2-5, with 7 bases fitting TRBD2. V was clipped by 0 bases and J by 9 bases; unmatched bases: 1. Germline assignment: CDR1 LGHNA and CDR2 YNFKEQ. The CDR3 consists of 12 residues. CDR3 sequence (DNA): TGTGCCAGCAGCCAAGATCGGGGGGCCCAGTACTTC. It translates to CASSQDRGAQYF.

With regard to this clone: The same CDR3 arises from other DNA sequences in this sample as well. The genes are TRBV4-1 and TRBJ2-7, with D possibly matching TRBD2 (5 bases). The CDR3 has 16 amino acids. V dropped 0 bases and J dropped 0 bases, with 12 bases sitting between them. Germline CDR1 MGHRA, CDR2 YSYEKL. The CDR3 DNA reads as TGCGCCAGCAGCCAAGAGGGAACGGGGAGCTCCTACGAGCAGTACTTC. It yields the protein CASSQEGTGSSYEQYF.

The J gene is TRBJ2-2, the V gene TRBV7-3; 8 bases are a match to TRBD2. The CDR3 spans 18 residues. V was clipped by 1 base and J by 0 bases; unmatched bases: 7. Germline CDR1 is SGHTA and CDR2 is FQGTGA. As DNA, the CDR3 is TGTGCCAGCAGCTTAAACCTTAGACTAGCGCCGAACACCGGGGAGCTGTTTTTT. It translates to CASSLNLRLAPNTGELFF. Looking up the rest from reference TRBV7-3 and TRBJ2-2 gives the full variable domain: GAGVSQTPSNKVTEKGKYVELRCDPISGHTALYWYRQSLGQGPEFLIYFQGTGAADDSGLPNDRFFAVRPEGSVSTLKIQRTERGDSAVYLCASSLNLRLAPNTGELFFGEGSRLTVL.

This chain links TRBV9 with TRBJ1-4, with 7 bases lining up with TRBD1. The germline CDR1 and CDR2 sequences are SGDLS and YYNGEE. The V segment lost 2 bases and the J segment 8 bases; nucleotides outside the gene matches: 9. CDR3 length: 15 residues. CDR3 region: CASSVTGTVAEKLFF. CDR3 bases: TGTGCCAGCAGCGTCACCGGGACAGTAGCGGAAAAACTGTTTTTT. The complete variable domain, with remaining parts taken from reference TRBV9 and TRBJ1-4, reads DSGVTQTPKHLITATGQRVTLRCSPRSGDLSVYWYQQSLDQGLQFLIQYYNGEERAKGNILERFSAQQFPDLHSELNLSSLELGDSALYFCASSVTGTVAEKLFFGSGTQLSVL.